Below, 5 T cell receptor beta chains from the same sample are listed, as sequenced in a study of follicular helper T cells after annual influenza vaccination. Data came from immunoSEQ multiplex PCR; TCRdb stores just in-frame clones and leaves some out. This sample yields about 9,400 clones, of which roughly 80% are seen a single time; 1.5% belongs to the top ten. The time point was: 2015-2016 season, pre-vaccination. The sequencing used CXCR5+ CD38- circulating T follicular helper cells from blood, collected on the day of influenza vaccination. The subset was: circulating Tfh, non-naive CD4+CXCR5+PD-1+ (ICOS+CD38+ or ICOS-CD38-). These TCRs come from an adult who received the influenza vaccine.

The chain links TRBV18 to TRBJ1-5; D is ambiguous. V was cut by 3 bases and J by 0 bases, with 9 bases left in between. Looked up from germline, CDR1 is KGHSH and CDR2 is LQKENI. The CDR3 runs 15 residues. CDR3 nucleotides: TGTGCCAGCTCACCGGGATCAGCTAGCAATCAGCCCCAGCATTTT. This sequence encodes CASSPGSASNQPQHF.

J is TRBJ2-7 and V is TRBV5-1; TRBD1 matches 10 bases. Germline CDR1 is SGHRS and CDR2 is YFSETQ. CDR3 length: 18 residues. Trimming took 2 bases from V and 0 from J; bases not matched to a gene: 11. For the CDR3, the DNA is TGCGCCAGCAGCTTACAGGGATCCGGACAGGGGGTCTCCTACGAGCAGTACTTC. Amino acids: CASSLQGSGQGVSYEQYF.

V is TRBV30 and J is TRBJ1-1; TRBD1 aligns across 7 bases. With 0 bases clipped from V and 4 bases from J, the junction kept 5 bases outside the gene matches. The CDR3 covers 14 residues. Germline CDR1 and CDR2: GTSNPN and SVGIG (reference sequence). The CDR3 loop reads CAWSVIRQGTEAFF. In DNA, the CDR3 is TGTGCCTGGAGTGTAATCAGACAGGGCACTGAAGCTTTCTTT.

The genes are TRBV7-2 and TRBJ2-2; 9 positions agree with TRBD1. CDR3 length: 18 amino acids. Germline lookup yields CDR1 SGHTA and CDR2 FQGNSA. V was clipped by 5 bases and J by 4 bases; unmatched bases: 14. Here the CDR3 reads CASSPTRGQGNPTGELFF. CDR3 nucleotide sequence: TGTGCCAGCAGCCCAACACGAGGACAGGGGAACCCCACCGGGGAGCTGTTTTTT.

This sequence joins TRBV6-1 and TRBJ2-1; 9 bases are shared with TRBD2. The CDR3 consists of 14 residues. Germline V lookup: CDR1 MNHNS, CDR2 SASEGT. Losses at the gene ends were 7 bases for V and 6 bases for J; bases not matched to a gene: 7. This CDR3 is CASTIAGEFNEQFF. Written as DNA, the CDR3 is TGTGCCAGCACTATAGCGGGAGAGTTCAATGAGCAGTTCTTC.